One sample yielded the 32 T cell receptor beta chains listed below, sequenced in a study of human T cells and chemical hapten exposure. Time point defined: patch test 1, 2 weeks after DPC sensitization. Treatment of the sample: therapeutic diphenylcyclopropenone sensitization with weekly scalp DPC. TCRdb ran MiXCR on the RACE reads and lists one entry per CDR3 protein. The data contain 90,000 or so distinct CDR3 sequences, 10% of them singletons. The material was whole blood, obtained in connection with sensitization to the hapten diphenylcyclopropenone (DPC). The receptors stem from a man aged 40-49 years with alopecia areata. Some clones in this sample may be carry-over from other donors' samples.

Ten or more counts support this clonotype. This chain joins TRBV10-3 and TRBJ2-3; weak D call: TRBD1 (5 bases). V was pared by 3 bases and J by 1 base, with 8 bases between. The germline gives CDR1 ENHRY, CDR2 SYGVKD. The CDR3 extends over 14 amino acids. CDR3 bases: TGTGCCATCAGTGATAGGGGTGGCACAGATACGCAGTATTTT. Amino acids: CAISDRGGTDTQYF.

The sample holds many counts of this clonotype. The chain carries TRBV16 and TRBJ1-5; D uncertain. Germline CDR1 is KGHSY and CDR2 is FQNENV. This CDR3 spans 15 amino acids. Trimming removed 2 bases from V and 3 bases from J, with 11 bases in between. The CDR3 sequence is CASSQDRLINQPQHF. The CDR3 coding sequence is TGTGCCAGCAGCCAAGATCGACTTATCAATCAGCCCCAGCATTTT.

A few counts support this clonotype. The gene calls are TRBV4-2 and TRBJ2-1, with 11 nucleotides matching TRBD2. Germline-derived CDR1 and CDR2 are LGHNA and YNFKEQ. This CDR3 is built from 16 residues. V shed 3 bases, J shed 4 bases, and the junction held 5 bases outside the gene matches. The DNA for the CDR3 is TGTGCCAGCAGCCAGGCCGGGACTAGCGGATACAATGAGCAGTTCTTC. This gives the protein CASSQAGTSGYNEQFF.

This clonotype has just a few counts. This chain uses TRBV29-1 with TRBJ1-2, with 7 nucleotides matching TRBD1. This CDR3 is 13 amino acids long. Germline loops: CDR1 SQVTM, CDR2 ANQGSEA. V shed 7 bases and J 6 bases; nucleotides not matched to a gene: 11. The CDR3 DNA sequence: TGCAGCGCAGGACAGGATGGAGTGGATGGCTACACCTTC. Protein sequence: CSAGQDGVDGYTF.

This clonotype appeared many times. The chain uses TRBV20-1 and TRBJ2-1; 13 positions agree with TRBD2. From germline, CDR1 is DFQATT and CDR2 SNEGSKA (reference sequence). CDR3 length equals 18 residues. After removal of 5 bases from V and 0 bases from J, the junction contained 10 bases not matched to a gene. CDR3 DNA sequence: TGCAGTGCTCCTCCGGGACTAGCGGGATTTAGCTCCTACAATGAGCAGTTCTTC. The encoded protein is CSAPPGLAGFSSYNEQFF.

This clonotype was counted a few times. The J gene is TRBJ1-6, the V gene TRBV7-2, with a weak D call TRBD1 (6 bases). This CDR3 contains 16 residues. Germline CDR1 SGHTA, CDR2 FQGNSA. V lost 7 bases and J 7 bases, leaving 20 bases between the germline ends. The CDR3 here is CASKEVAGAYNSPLHF. The CDR3 DNA follows: TGTGCCAGCAAAGAGGTGGCAGGGGCTTACAATTCACCCCTCCACTTT.

This clonotype was detected only a few times. The rearrangement links TRBV19 to TRBJ1-5; D possibly corresponds to TRBD1 (6 bases). CDR3 length: 16 residues. Germline V gene data show CDR1 as LNHDA and CDR2 as SQIVND (reference sequence). V dropped 1 base and J dropped 2 bases, with 12 bases sitting between them. CDR3 DNA sequence: TGTGCCAGTAGTATAGGCAGGGGCTCGCGCAATCAGCCCCAGCATTTT. Translation gives CASSIGRGSRNQPQHF.

This clonotype was seen a few times. V usage is TRBV29-1 and J usage is TRBJ2-3; D is possibly TRBD2 (6 bases). The CDR3 covers 13 residues. V lost 5 bases to trimming and J lost 1 base, with 10 bases between them. Germline V gene lookup returns CDR1 SQVTM and CDR2 ANQGSEA. In nucleotides, the CDR3 is TGCAGCGTTAGCGGGCCAGGCACAGATACGCAGTATTTT. This gives the protein CSVSGPGTDTQYF.

The genes are TRBV19 and TRBJ2-3; TRBD2 matches 7 bases. CDR1 and CDR2 (germline): LNHDA, SQIVND (reference sequence). The CDR3 length is 13 residues. The V gene end was trimmed by 5 bases and the J gene end by 7 bases; junction bases not matched to a gene: 6. CDR3 sequence (DNA): TGTGCCAGTAGTCCGACTAGCCGGAATACGCAGTATTTT. It encodes CASSPTSRNTQYF.

This clonotype was seen only a few times. The V and J genes are TRBV19 and TRBJ2-7; D unresolved. CDR3 length equals 11 residues. Trimming stripped 4 bases from V and 8 bases from J, with 9 bases between. Looked up from germline, CDR1 is LNHDA and CDR2 is SQIVND (reference sequence). The CDR3 DNA is TGTGCCAGTAGTACCCGACACAAGCAGTACGTC. This translates into CASSTRHKQYV.

This clonotype was detected a few times. This chain links TRBV4-3 with TRBJ1-1; weak D call: TRBD1 (5 bases). Per the germline V gene, CDR1 is LGHNA and CDR2 is YSLEER. The CDR3 contains 14 residues. V was clipped by 0 bases and J by 11 bases, with 16 bases between them. CDR3 in DNA: TGCGCCAGCAGCCAAGATATGGGGCACCCTTTGGCTTTCTTT. It translates to CASSQDMGHPLAFF.

This chain uses TRBV15 with TRBJ1-5; D unclear. CDR3 length equals 12 residues. V lost 3 bases, J lost 5 bases, and 5 bases lay in between. CDR1 LNHNV and CDR2 YYDKDF come from the germline V gene (reference sequence). Here the CDR3 reads CATSSMDQPQHF. CDR3 in DNA: TGTGCCACCAGCAGTATGGATCAGCCCCAGCATTTT.

The CDR3 region is CASSLSAQGLSYEQYF. CDR3 in DNA: TGTGCCAGCAGTTTATCAGCACAGGGCCTCTCCTACGAGCAGTACTTC. The J gene is TRBJ2-7, the V gene TRBV27, with a tentative D call TRBD1 (6 bases). The ends were cut back, 0 bases at V and 0 bases at J, with 12 bases in the middle. This CDR3 has 16 residues. The germline CDR1 and CDR2 sequences are MNHEY and SMNVEV (reference sequence).

The genes are TRBV6-1 and TRBJ2-7; D assignment may be TRBD1 or TRBD2 (5 bases each). CDR1 and CDR2 from the germline V gene are MNHNS and SASEGT. The CDR3 is 14 amino acids. V lost 8 bases and J 0 bases, leaving 14 bases between the germline ends. This CDR3 reads CASWSGTYSYEQYF. CDR3 sequence (DNA): TGTGCCAGCTGGTCCGGGACCTACTCCTACGAGCAGTACTTC.

V usage is TRBV15 and J usage is TRBJ2-3; D possibly corresponds to TRBD2 (6 bases). The V end lost 5 bases, the J end lost 2 bases, and 8 bases lay between the germline ends. Germline assignment: CDR1 LNHNV and CDR2 YYDKDF (reference sequence). The CDR3 is 13 residues long. The chain's CDR3 is CATSGGVTDTQYF. CDR3 DNA sequence: TGTGCCACCAGCGGCGGGGTCACAGATACGCAGTATTTT.

This clonotype was found many times. The J gene is TRBJ1-4, the V gene TRBV12-3 or TRBV12-4, with 8 bases fitting TRBD1. Trimming removed 8 bases from V and 1 base from J; junction bases left unmatched: 3. This CDR3 region has 14 residues. CDR3 sequence: CASRGQGTNEKLFF. CDR3 DNA: TGTGCCAGCCGAGGACAGGGAACTAATGAAAAACTGTTTTTT.

J is TRBJ2-7 and V is TRBV30; TRBD1 matches at 8 bases. The junction had 4 bases not matched to a gene; V was cut back by 2 bases and J by 7 bases. The germline CDR1 and CDR2 sequences are GTSNPN and SVGIG (reference sequence). The CDR3 is 12 residues long. CDR3 amino acids: CAWSRQGPEQYF. CDR3 bases: TGTGCCTGGAGTCGACAGGGGCCTGAGCAGTACTTC.

This clonotype was seen at least ten times. This chain connects TRBV7-2 to TRBJ2-1; 7 bases match TRBD2. With 3 bases clipped from V and 8 bases from J, the junction kept 7 bases outside the gene matches. This CDR3 has 14 residues. The germline gives CDR1 SGHTA, CDR2 FQGNSA. Here the CDR3 reads CASSFSSGRDEQFF. For the CDR3, the DNA is TGTGCCAGCAGCTTTTCGTCAGGGAGGGATGAGCAGTTCTTC.

The chain joins TRBV21-1 to TRBJ2-7; no check of the table's D call, TRBD1, against the DNA was made. TRBV21-1 represents a pseudogene. The CDR3 spans 16 residues. The CDR3 DNA sequence: TGTGCCAGCAGCAAGGGAGTCCGGGCCGTATCCTACGAGCAGTACGTC. This gives the protein CASSKGVRAVSYEQYV.

The V gene is TRBV20-1, the J gene TRBJ2-5, with TRBD2 matching 13 bases. The trim removed 5 bases at V and 5 bases at J, leaving 11 bases unmatched. Germline loops: CDR1 DFQATT, CDR2 SNEGSKA (reference sequence). The CDR3 consists of 16 residues. This CDR3 is CSAAGTSGVVAETQYF. The CDR3 coding sequence is TGCAGTGCTGCCGGGACTAGCGGGGTAGTAGCTGAGACCCAGTACTTC.

The chain has TRBV5-6 and TRBJ2-5, with 10 positions matching TRBD1. CDR1 SGHDT and CDR2 YYEEEE come from the germline V gene. Trimming at V came to 4 bases and at J to 4 bases, leaving 7 bases not matched to a gene. The CDR3 length is 15 residues. CDR3 loop: CASSEMGQGRETQYF. For the CDR3, the DNA is TGTGCCAGCAGCGAGATGGGACAGGGGAGAGAGACCCAGTACTTC.

CDR3 in DNA: TGTGCCAGCAACACGCGTGAGACCCAGTACTTC. It specifies CASNTRETQYF. The chain has TRBV6-2 or TRBV6-3 and TRBJ2-5; unclear D gene. This CDR3 comprises 11 residues. Germline V gene data show CDR1 as MNHEY and CDR2 as SVGEGT. V was trimmed by 7 bases and J by 5 bases, leaving 8 bases between them.

The table lists this clonotype with many counts. The genes are TRBV4-1 and TRBJ2-4; D is perhaps TRBD1 or TRBD2 (5 bases each). CDR3 length: 17 residues. The germline V and J ends were trimmed by 3 bases and 0 bases, with 15 bases remaining between them. CDR1 and CDR2 (germline): MGHRA, YSYEKL. The CDR3 region has the DNA TGCGCCAGCAGCCAGCCGGGGACCTCGATAGCCAAAAACATTCAGTACTTC. Translating it yields CASSQPGTSIAKNIQYF.

The sample holds many counts of this clonotype. The chain combines TRBV7-9 with TRBJ1-2; 9 bases map to TRBD1. The CDR3 is made up of 15 amino acids. The germline V gene encodes CDR1 SEHNR and CDR2 FQNEAQ (reference sequence). Germline trimming cut 5 bases from V and 6 bases from J; bases unmatched to any gene: 10. The CDR3 nucleotides read TGTGCCAGCAGCAATCCCGGGACAGGGAGCGATGGCTACACCTTC. This encodes CASSNPGTGSDGYTF.

This clonotype was observed a few times. This rearrangement joins TRBV7-9 to TRBJ2-6, with 7 bases aligning to TRBD1. The CDR3 is 17 residues long. The germline gives CDR1 SEHNR, CDR2 FQNEAQ (reference sequence). The V gene end was trimmed by 5 bases and the J gene end by 3 bases; junction bases not matched to a gene: 10. CDR3 protein: CASSPRGPHGGANVLTF. The CDR3 DNA reads TGTGCCAGCAGCCCAAGGGGGCCCCACGGTGGGGCCAACGTCCTGACTTTC.

This clonotype came up a few times. The chain uses TRBV5-5 and TRBJ2-2, with D tentatively TRBD1 or TRBD2 (5 bases each). Trimming shortened V by 4 bases and J by 5 bases, and 12 bases separated the two germline ends. The CDR3 consists of 14 residues. CDR1 and CDR2 from the germline V gene are SGHKS and YYEKEE (reference sequence). The CDR3 region has the DNA TGTGCCAGCAGCGGGCAGGGAGCTACCGGGGAGCTGTTTTTT. Its translation: CASSGQGATGELFF. Filled out from reference TRBV5-5 and TRBJ2-2, the complete variable domain reads DAGVTQSPTHLIKTRGQQVTLRCSPISGHKSVSWYQQVLGQGPQFIFQYYEKEERGRGNFPDRFSARQFPNYSSELNVNALLLGDSALYLCASSGQGATGELFFGEGSRLTVL.

The chain has TRBV6-6 and TRBJ1-6; D is unresolved. The CDR3 runs 14 residues. Trimming removed 6 bases at V and 8 bases at J, with 14 bases between. Looked up from germline, CDR1 is MNHNY and CDR2 is SVGAGI (reference sequence). CDR3 region: CASREGDLDSPLHF. The DNA of the CDR3 is TGTGCCAGCAGAGAGGGTGATTTGGATTCACCCCTCCACTTT.

The sample holds a few counts of this clonotype. The chain uses TRBV7-9 and TRBJ1-5; TRBD1 aligns across 7 bases. V lost 5 bases to trimming and J lost 5 bases; unmatched junction nucleotides: 9. The CDR3 is made up of 15 amino acids. Germline V CDR1 and CDR2: SEHNR, FQNEAQ (reference sequence). CDR3 sequence: CASSPPEGGDQPQHF. The CDR3 DNA follows: TGTGCCAGCAGCCCGCCCGAAGGGGGCGATCAGCCCCAGCATTTT.

This clonotype was seen only a few times. The V call is TRBV27, the J call TRBJ2-3; 11 bases agree with TRBD2. CDR3 length: 15 residues. J lost 6 bases, V lost 7 bases, and 9 bases had no gene match. The germline CDR1 and CDR2 sequences are MNHEY and SMNVEV (reference sequence). DNA of the CDR3: TGTGCCAGCAACCTACTAGCGGGAGTGGTGGATACGCAGTATTTT. Protein sequence: CASNLLAGVVDTQYF.

In nucleotides, the CDR3 is TGTTCGGGACAGGGCAGGCGCACAGATACGCAGTATTTT. Translated: CSGQGRRTDTQYF. V gene TRBV28 combines with J gene TRBJ2-3, with TRBD1 identical over 9 bases. Germline CDR1 is MDHEN and CDR2 is SYDVKM. The CDR3 is made up of 13 amino acids.

A word on this clonotype: At one end the junction does not follow the germline gene, possibly because of a read error. This sequence joins TRBV6-2 or TRBV6-3 and TRBJ2-7; TRBD2 matches at 11 bases. The CDR3 runs 14 residues. Germline V gene data show CDR1 as MNHEY and CDR2 as SVGEGT. CDR3 amino acids: CASSAPGLAAPTGF. The DNA of the CDR3 is TGTGCCAGCAGTGCCCCGGGACTAGCGGCACCGACGGGGTTC.

In this sample, this clonotype turned up a few times. The chain couples TRBV25-1 to TRBJ2-5, with 10 bases identical to TRBD2. Germline V CDR1 and CDR2: MGHDK, SYGVNS. V was pared by 6 bases and J by 3 bases, with 10 bases of the junction left unmatched. The CDR3 runs to 16 residues. The CDR3 sequence is CASRHRRTSGKETQYF. The CDR3 DNA reads as TGTGCCAGCAGACACCGCCGGACTAGCGGTAAAGAGACCCAGTACTTC.